The sequence of this T cell receptor (beta chain) was determined in a study of OX40 agonist ivuxolimab in advanced cancers. Across the whole study: Ivuxolimab doses were 0.01, 0.1, 0.3, 1.5, 3 or 10 mg/kg every 2 weeks.

Trimming took off 5 bases at V and 0 bases at J, with 14 bases between the two ends. CDR1 is SGHVS and CDR2 is FQNEAQ in the germline V gene. This CDR3 has 15 amino acids. Samples of blood were obtained at baseline, on cycle 4 day 1, and on cycle 7 day 1. General observations from the study: Mean expanded clone counts were higher in CD8+ than CD4+ T cells.

Repertoires were generated with immunoSEQ multiplex PCR, while TCRdb's copy carries only in-frame clones and drops some. The table includes around 56,000 clones, roughly 86% detected once. With respect to this clone: Its antigen is still unknown.

The source of this sequence is an adult with an advanced solid tumor such as melanoma, head and neck, liver or kidney cancer. Sequenced here: CD4+ or CD8+ T cells sorted from blood, sampled in a trial of the OX40 agonist ivuxolimab. This sequence joins TRBV7-8 and TRBJ2-7, with D possibly matching TRBD1 (6 bases). The CDR3 bases are TGTGCCAGCAGCCGAGCAGGGGAAAGCTCCTACGAGCAGTACTTC. Amino acids: CASSRAGESSYEQYF.